Shown below are 6 T cell receptor beta chains from a single sample sequenced in a study of blood T cells in healthy people across ages (dated by TCRdb to between 2014 and 2017). Library preparation used 5' RACE. TCRdb shows the sequencer as Illumina HiSeq 2500. A second PCR of about 7 to 12 cycles was run with a J-beta primer mix and a sample-barcoded 5' primer. Starting from the raw public reads, TCRdb applied fastp trimming at Q25, assembled clones with MiXCR and retained in-frame beta chains. For every CDR3 protein sequence, its rows merge into one entry that carries the most common genes and DNA. This sample has 2 million or so distinct CDR3 sequences in its table, and less than 50% of those were observed once. Over 2% of the sample goes to the ten largest clones. The sample consisted of blood. The receptors come from a woman between 40 and 50 years old in good health.

The rearrangement joins TRBV19 to TRBJ1-2, with D perhaps TRBD1 (6 bases). Trimming removed 3 bases at V and 4 bases at J, with 24 bases between. The CDR3 covers 18 residues. The V gene's germline CDR1 is LNHDA and CDR2 SQIVND (reference sequence). CDR3 sequence: CASSIYRQGNKAFYGYTF. In DNA form, the CDR3 reads TGTGCCAGTAGTATCTACCGGCAGGGGAATAAGGCCTTCTATGGCTACACCTTC.

The CDR3 is CASSLRGGSIQYF. CDR3 nucleotide sequence: TGTGCCAGCAGCCTTCGAGGAGGGAGCATTCAGTACTTC. The chain joins TRBV6-2 or TRBV6-3 to TRBJ2-4; weak D call: TRBD2 (6 bases). There are 13 residues in the CDR3. The ends were cut back, 6 bases at V and 9 bases at J, with 15 bases in the middle. The germline V gene encodes CDR1 MNHEY and CDR2 SVGEGT.

This clonotype was detected only a few times. DNA for the CDR3: TGTGCCAGCAGAATGACAGGAGTAAACTATGGCTACACCTTC. This translates into CASRMTGVNYGYTF. The rearrangement links TRBV6-5 to TRBJ1-2, with a possible D match to TRBD1 (6 bases). Trimming left V 6 bases short and J 2 bases short, with 13 bases between. The V gene's germline CDR1 is MNHEY and CDR2 SVGAGI. There are 14 residues in the CDR3.

CDR3 region: CSVEASHEPDTQYF. As DNA, the CDR3 is TGCAGCGTTGAGGCTAGCCATGAGCCAGATACGCAGTATTTT. The chain joins TRBV29-1 to TRBJ2-3; tentatively, D is TRBD2 (5 bases). Between the trimmed V and J ends, which lost 3 bases and 4 bases, there was a span of 14 bases. The CDR3 has 14 residues. CDR1 and CDR2 (germline): SQVTM, ANQGSEA.

A few counts support this clonotype. The chain carries TRBV20-1 and TRBJ2-7; 8 bases are a match to TRBD1. Germline CDR1 reads DFQATT; CDR2 reads SNEGSKA (reference sequence). The CDR3 extends over 15 amino acids. V shed 1 base and J 0 bases; nucleotides not matched to a gene: 5. The CDR3 coding sequence is TGCAGTGCTAGAGTGGGGGACAGGCACTCCTACGAGCAGTACTTC. Protein: CSARVGDRHSYEQYF.

This chain joins TRBV20-1 and TRBJ2-3; the match to TRBD1 covers 8 bases. V lost 0 bases to trimming and J lost 4 bases; unmatched junction nucleotides: 6. The CDR3 has 15 amino acids. Germline V gene lookup returns CDR1 DFQATT and CDR2 SNEGSKA (reference sequence). The DNA of the CDR3 is TGCAGTGCTAGAGATCCGCAGGGGGCAGCAGATACGCAGTATTTT. It specifies CSARDPQGAADTQYF.